This T cell receptor beta chain was sequenced in a study of spatial heterogeneity in lung cancer. Study-level information: Combinations of a unique TCR and a UMI were tallied in raw reads, and on average each appeared more than ten times.

Time point noted: sample taken at primary tumor resection. Germline values: CDR1 SNHLY, CDR2 FYNNEI. The length of the CDR3 is 13 residues. The trim removed 6 bases at V and 7 bases at J, leaving 7 bases unmatched. TCRdb fed the 5' RACE reads into MiXCR, producing one record per CDR3 protein. The sample lists tens of thousands of distinct CDR3 sequences; roughly 4.5% were seen once. This clonotype is classed as medium-sized. Sequencing used PBMCs, obtained at surgery. This receptor was taken from a male donor with early-stage non-small cell lung cancer. This chain joins TRBV2 and TRBJ2-7, with 9 bases matching TRBD1. CDR3 amino acids: CASSRTGDFEQYF. As DNA, the CDR3 is TGTGCCAGCAGCCGGACAGGGGATTTTGAGCAGTACTTC.